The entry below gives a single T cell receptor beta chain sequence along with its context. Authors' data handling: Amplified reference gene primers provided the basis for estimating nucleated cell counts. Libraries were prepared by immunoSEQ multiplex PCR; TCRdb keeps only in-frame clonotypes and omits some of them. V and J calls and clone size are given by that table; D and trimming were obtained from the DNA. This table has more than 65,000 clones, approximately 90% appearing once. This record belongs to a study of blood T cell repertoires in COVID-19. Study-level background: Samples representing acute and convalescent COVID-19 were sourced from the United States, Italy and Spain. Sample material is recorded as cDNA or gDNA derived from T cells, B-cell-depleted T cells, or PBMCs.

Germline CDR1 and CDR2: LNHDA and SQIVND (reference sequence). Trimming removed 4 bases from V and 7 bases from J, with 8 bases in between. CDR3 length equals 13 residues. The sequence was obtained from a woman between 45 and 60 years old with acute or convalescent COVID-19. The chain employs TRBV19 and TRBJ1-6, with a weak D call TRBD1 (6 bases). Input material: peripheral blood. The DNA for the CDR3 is TGTGCCAGTAGTACAGGACAGAATTCACCCCTCCACTTT. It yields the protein CASSTGQNSPLHF.